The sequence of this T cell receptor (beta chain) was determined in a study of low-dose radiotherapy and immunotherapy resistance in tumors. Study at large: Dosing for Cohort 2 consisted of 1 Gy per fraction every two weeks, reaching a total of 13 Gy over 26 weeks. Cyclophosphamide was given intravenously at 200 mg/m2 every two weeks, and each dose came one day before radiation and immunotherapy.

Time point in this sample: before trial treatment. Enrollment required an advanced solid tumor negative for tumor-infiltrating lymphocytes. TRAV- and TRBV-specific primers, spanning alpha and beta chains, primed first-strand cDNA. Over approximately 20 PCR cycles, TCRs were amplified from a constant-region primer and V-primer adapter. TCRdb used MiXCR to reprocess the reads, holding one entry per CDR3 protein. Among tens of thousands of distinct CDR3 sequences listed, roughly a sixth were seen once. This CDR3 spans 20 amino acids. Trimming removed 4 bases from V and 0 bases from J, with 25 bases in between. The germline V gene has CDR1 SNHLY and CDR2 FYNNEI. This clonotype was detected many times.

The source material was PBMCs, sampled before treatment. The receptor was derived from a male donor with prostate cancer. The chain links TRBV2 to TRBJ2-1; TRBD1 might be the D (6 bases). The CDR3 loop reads CASSVDWGRKPQSSYNEQFF. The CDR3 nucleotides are TGTGCCAGCAGTGTTGACTGGGGGCGGAAGCCTCAAAGCTCCTACAATGAGCAGTTCTTC.